Included here is one TCR beta chain sequence, with context. The sample belongs to a study of blood T cell repertoires in COVID-19. Original processing notes: How many nucleated cells were present was estimated from reference gene primer amplification. TCRdb keeps only in-frame clones here, not all; method: immunoSEQ multiplex PCR. V and J calls plus clone size are reproduced from that table; the DNA served to infer D and trimming. The data contain about 440,000 clones, approximately 90% of them singletons. The CDR3 is made up of 11 amino acids. The V end was cut by 5 bases, the J end by 5 bases, with 9 bases between. Germline assignment: CDR1 GTSNPN and CDR2 SVGIG (reference sequence).

The sample comprised peripheral blood. V gene TRBV30 combines with J gene TRBJ1-2; D perhaps matches TRBD1 (6 bases). This clonotype was sampled from a woman aged 50 to 65 with COVID-19, enrolled during active disease. The CDR3 DNA sequence: TGTGCCTGGGGACAGTTTTATGGCTACACCTTC. Encoded protein: CAWGQFYGYTF.